This T cell receptor beta chain was recovered during a study of graft-versus-host responses after intestinal transplantation. Study details: Following induction with anti-thymocyte globulin, all recipients were given tacrolimus and steroids for about three years. Whole-study findings and limits: Recipient marrow showed GvH clones, some seen first in ileum or blood. Where graft-donor T cell macrochimerism was present, patients had high graft-versus-host to host-versus-graft clonal ratios in allografts.

CDR3 length: 14 residues. Germline CDR1 MNHEY, CDR2 SMNVEV (reference sequence). The V end was cut by 4 bases, the J end by 1 base, with 7 bases between. Graft tissue was processed to release intraepithelial and lamina propria lymphocytes. Repertoires were generated with immunoSEQ multiplex PCR, while TCRdb's copy carries only in-frame clones and drops some. Of about 4,300 clones in the sample, roughly three quarters were seen once. With respect to this clone: Its antigen is unidentified.

The input for sequencing was ileum tissue, taken about 350 days after intestinal transplantation. This rearrangement joins TRBV27 to TRBJ2-2, with D perhaps matching TRBD2 (6 bases). The receptor's source is a human patient who received an intestinal transplant, so some T cells may come from the graft donor. CDR3: CASSSGLNTGELFF. The CDR3, as DNA: TGTGCCAGCAGTTCGGGACTGAACACCGGGGAGCTGTTTTTT.